This note documents a single T cell receptor beta chain sequence. In the source study's methods: Reference gene primer amplification gave estimated nucleated cell counts. Sequencing used immunoSEQ multiplex PCR; TCRdb keeps in-frame clones, though not all of them. Clone size and V and J calls were adopted from that table, with D and trimming inferred from the DNA. This sample carries over 200,000 clones, approximately 91% of them seen once, and the ten largest clones take around 6.5%. The sample originates from a study of blood T cell repertoires in COVID-19. The overall study: Spain, Italy and the United States supplied samples that represented acute and convalescent COVID-19. From T cells, B-cell-depleted T cells, or PBMCs came the material, which was cDNA or gDNA.

Germline CDR1 and CDR2: LGHNA and YSLEER. This CDR3 region has 14 residues. The V end was cut by 1 base, the J end by 5 bases, with 11 bases between. The chain recombines TRBV4-3 with TRBJ2-5, with D possibly TRBD1 on 6 matching bases. This TCR came from a man aged 55 to 69 who had recovered from COVID-19. Sequences were obtained from peripheral blood. CDR3: CASSQASRGETQYF. The CDR3 DNA is TGCGCCAGCAGCCAAGCGTCAAGGGGGGAGACCCAGTACTTC.